The 22 T cell receptor beta chains listed next were all sequenced from one sample in a study of beta chain features in type 1 diabetes. The study reverse transcribed the entire isolated RNA, so it sequenced expressed TCRB transcripts. Data came from immunoSEQ multiplex PCR; TCRdb stores just in-frame clones and leaves some out. This sample has about 180,000 clones, with about 13% found just once. The sequenced sample was central memory CD4+ T cells from blood. The receptors were gathered from a woman younger than 30 in good health.

This clone turned up a few times. This rearrangement joins TRBV7-3 to TRBJ2-4, with D unclear. Looked up from germline, CDR1 is SGHTA and CDR2 is FQGTGA. The CDR3 has 13 amino acids. Trimming took off 7 bases at V and 2 bases at J, with 9 bases between the two ends. Written as DNA, the CDR3 is TGTGCCAGCAAAGAGGAGACCAAAAACATTCAGTACTTC. This encodes CASKEETKNIQYF.

V gene TRBV5-1 combines with J gene TRBJ2-1; 11 positions match TRBD1. The CDR3 contains 15 residues. Germline CDR1 SGHRS, CDR2 YFSETQ. V dropped 4 bases and J dropped 7; count of bases not matched to a gene: 7. CDR3 in amino acids: CASSMGQGGGNEQFF. As DNA, the CDR3 is TGCGCCAGCAGCATGGGACAGGGGGGAGGGAATGAGCAGTTCTTC.

V and J are TRBV7-9 and TRBJ2-7, with TRBD1 identical over 7 bases. This CDR3 comprises 14 residues. With V trimmed by 5 bases and J by 5 bases, 9 bases remained unmatched. Per the germline V gene, CDR1 is SEHNR and CDR2 is FQNEAQ (reference sequence). The CDR3, as DNA: TGTGCCAGCAGCCCGGACAGGTCCGTACACGAGCAGTACTTC. This codes for CASSPDRSVHEQYF. Based on the CDR3 plus reference TRBV7-9 and TRBJ2-7, the full variable domain is DTGVSQNPRHKITKRGQNVTFRCDPISEHNRLYWYRQTLGQGPEFLTYFQNEAQLEKSRLLSDRFSAERPKGSFSTLEIQRTEQGDSAMYLCASSPDRSVHEQYFGPGTRLTVT.

This clone occurred many times. CDR3 nucleotide sequence: TGCAGCGTTGAAGGTTTAGGGGAAACTGAAGCTTTCTTT. Translated, it gives CSVEGLGETEAFF. This chain uses TRBV29-1 with TRBJ1-1; TRBD1 is a possible D gene (5 bases). V shed 1 base and J shed 5 bases, with 11 bases lying between them. The length of the CDR3 is 13 residues. The germline gives CDR1 SQVTM, CDR2 ANQGSEA.

This chain uses TRBV30 with TRBJ2-7, with D maybe TRBD2 (5 bases). Germline values: CDR1 GTSNPN, CDR2 SVGIG (reference sequence). V lost 3 bases, J lost 0 bases, and 9 bases lay in between. The CDR3 consists of 13 residues. The CDR3 bases are TGTGCCTGGAGGGAGAGGGCCTCCTACGAGCAGTACTTC. It translates to CAWRERASYEQYF. Looking up the rest from reference TRBV30 and TRBJ2-7 gives the full variable domain: SQTIHQWPATLVQPVGSPLSLECTVEGTSNPNLYWYRQAAGRGLQLLFYSVGIGQISSEVPQNLSASRPQDRQFILSSKKLLLSDSGFYLCAWRERASYEQYFGPGTRLTVT.

This clone was observed a handful of times. This sequence joins TRBV10-3 and TRBJ2-1; 10 bases align to TRBD2. The J segment lost 8 bases and the V segment lost 4 bases, leaving 2 bases of the junction unmatched. This CDR3 spans 13 amino acids. CDR1 and CDR2 from the germline V gene are ENHRY and SYGVKD. The CDR3 DNA sequence: TGTGCCATCAGTGGGACTAGCGGCGATGAGCAGTTCTTC. Amino acids: CAISGTSGDEQFF.

The rearrangement links TRBV28 to TRBJ1-5, with D unresolved. CDR3 length: 14 amino acids. V dropped 2 bases and J dropped 1 base, with 6 bases sitting between them. Germline loops: CDR1 MDHEN, CDR2 SYDVKM. The CDR3 DNA reads as TGTGCCAGCAGTTTAACCCAGAGCAATCAGCCCCAGCATTTT. It is translated as CASSLTQSNQPQHF. Looking up the rest from reference TRBV28 and TRBJ1-5 gives the full variable domain: DVKVTQSSRYLVKRTGEKVFLECVQDMDHENMFWYRQDPGLGLRLIYFSYDVKMKEKGDIPEGYSVSREKKERFSLILESASTNQTSMYLCASSLTQSNQPQHFGDGTRLSIL.

For this clone: Mismatch with germline at one junction end may stem from a read error. This sample includes further DNA sequences coding for the same CDR3. This chain connects TRBV4-2 to TRBJ2-1, with 9 bases that match TRBD2. The CDR3 runs 16 residues. CDR1 is LGHNA, CDR2 YNFKEQ, per germline. The CDR3 DNA is TGTGCCAGCAGTCAAGTGAAAGCGGGAGGCTTCAATGAGCAGTTCTTC. Translating gives CASSQVKAGGFNEQFF.

The chain uses TRBV5-8 and TRBJ2-7; 10 nucleotides agree with TRBD1. V dropped 2 bases and J dropped 5; count of bases not matched to a gene: 10. In germline, CDR1 is SGHTS, CDR2 YDEGEE. CDR3 length: 16 residues. CDR3: CASSLDRTGGFHEQYF. CDR3 coding DNA: TGTGCCAGCAGCTTAGATAGGACAGGGGGTTTCCACGAGCAGTACTTC.

For this clone: The same CDR3 arises from other DNA sequences in this sample as well. The chain has TRBV4-2 and TRBJ2-7; 12 nucleotides line up with TRBD2. Losses at the gene ends were 0 bases for V and 3 bases for J; bases not matched to a gene: 0. Per germline, CDR1 LGHNA and CDR2 YNFKEQ. The CDR3 spans 15 residues. The CDR3 region is CASSQELAGGYEQYF. CDR3 DNA: TGTGCCAGCAGCCAAGAACTAGCGGGGGGCTACGAGCAGTACTTC.

V is TRBV30 and J is TRBJ2-1; D is perhaps TRBD1 (5 bases). V shed 5 bases and J shed 9 bases, with 14 bases lying between them. The germline gives CDR1 GTSNPN, CDR2 SVGIG (reference sequence). This CDR3 has 12 residues. CDR3 loop: CAWSPGAPEQFF. DNA of the CDR3: TGTGCCTGGTCCCCTGGGGCGCCTGAGCAGTTCTTC.

The gene calls are TRBV28 and TRBJ1-1; no clear D gene. The V gene's germline CDR1 is MDHEN and CDR2 SYDVKM. Trimming pared 5 bases from V and 7 bases from J, leaving 14 bases between. The CDR3 spans 13 residues. The CDR3 coding sequence is TGTGCCAGCAGTACCGTGACTCCTAGTGAAGCTTTCTTT. Translated, it gives CASSTVTPSEAFF.

The sample holds a few counts of this clone. The chain couples TRBV5-4 to TRBJ2-1, with 8 bases identical to TRBD2. V lost 3 bases, J lost 10 bases, and 18 bases stayed unmatched. Looked up from germline, CDR1 is SGHNT and CDR2 is YYREEE (reference sequence). CDR3 length equals 17 residues. DNA for the CDR3: TGTGCCAGCAGCTCGGGCCCCGGGACTAGGGATCCCTCCGAGCAGTTCTTC. Amino acids: CASSSGPGTRDPSEQFF.

V gene TRBV7-2 combines with J gene TRBJ2-7; D gene unclear. Trimming stripped 1 base from V and 2 bases from J, with 9 bases between. The CDR3 has 14 amino acids. Germline CDR1 SGHTA, CDR2 FQGNSA. The CDR3 DNA reads as TGTGCCAGCAGCTTAGATGTCCCGGCCTACGAGCAGTACTTC. The encoded protein is CASSLDVPAYEQYF.

The chain couples TRBV4-2 to TRBJ1-1, with D tentatively TRBD1 (5 bases). Trimming took 3 bases from V and 5 from J, leaving 13 bases between them. Germline lookup yields CDR1 LGHNA and CDR2 YNFKEQ. The CDR3 sequence is 14 residues long. The CDR3 DNA is TGTGCCAGCAGCCAGGGGCAGGGAGGAACTGAAGCTTTCTTT. This codes for CASSQGQGGTEAFF.

The chain has TRBV28 and TRBJ2-1, with 11 bases lining up with TRBD1. The CDR3 runs to 15 residues. Germline values: CDR1 MDHEN, CDR2 SYDVKM. V shed 5 bases and J 10 bases; nucleotides not matched to a gene: 10. This CDR3 is CASSRRTGGPGEQFF. The CDR3 DNA sequence: TGTGCCAGCAGTCGTAGGACAGGGGGCCCGGGGGAGCAGTTCTTC.

The rearrangement uses TRBV5-4 and TRBJ2-1; 12 bases align to TRBD2. CDR1 is SGHNT, CDR2 YYREEE, per germline (reference sequence). V shed 3 bases and J 3 bases; nucleotides not matched to a gene: 1. The CDR3 totals 15 residues. CDR3 coding DNA: TGTGCCAGCAGCTCGACTAGCGGGAGCTACAATGAGCAGTTCTTC. Translating gives CASSSTSGSYNEQFF.

This clone was seen only a few times. This chain connects TRBV11-2 to TRBJ2-7; a possible D gene is TRBD2 (5 bases). Germline V gives CDR1 SGHAT, CDR2 FQNNGV. V lost 5 bases, J lost 0 bases, and 14 bases lay in between. The CDR3 is 15 residues long. As DNA, the CDR3 is TGTGCCAGCAGCGGGTTCAGGAGGAGCTCCTACGAGCAGTACTTC. Encoded protein: CASSGFRRSSYEQYF.

The chain couples TRBV2 to TRBJ2-7; tentatively, D is TRBD2 (5 bases). Germline V lookup: CDR1 SNHLY, CDR2 FYNNEI. V was trimmed by 5 bases and J by 3 bases, leaving 14 bases between them. This CDR3 has 14 residues. CDR3 in amino acids: CASSYSSAGYEQYF. The CDR3 DNA follows: TGTGCCAGCAGTTATAGTAGCGCCGGCTACGAGCAGTACTTC.

The V and J genes are TRBV5-1 and TRBJ2-1, with 14 nucleotides matching TRBD2. The CDR3 runs to 14 residues. The V and J ends lost 4 bases and 8 bases, in that order; junction bases with no gene match: 2. Looked up from germline, CDR1 is SGHRS and CDR2 is YFSETQ. The CDR3 here is CASSRLAGGHEQFF. The DNA for the CDR3 is TGCGCCAGCAGCCGACTAGCGGGAGGGCATGAGCAGTTCTTC. Full variable domain (missing parts from reference TRBV5-1 and TRBJ2-1): KAGVTQTPRYLIKTRGQQVTLSCSPISGHRSVSWYQQTPGQGLQFLFEYFSETQRNKGNFPGRFSGRQFSNSRSEMNVSTLELGDSALYLCASSRLAGGHEQFFGPGTRLTVL.

There are a few counts of this clone. The chain has TRBV7-9 and TRBJ2-7; 11 nucleotides align to TRBD2. The CDR3 has 16 residues. V lost 4 bases, J lost 10 bases, and 15 bases stayed unmatched. The germline gives CDR1 SEHNR, CDR2 FQNEAQ (reference sequence). The CDR3 sequence: CASSSLAGTSGSVQYF. The CDR3 coding sequence is TGTGCCAGCAGCTCTTTAGCCGGGACTAGCGGAAGTGTTCAGTACTTC.

The chain uses TRBV14 and TRBJ2-5; TRBD1 matches at 10 bases. There are 17 residues in the CDR3. V was pared by 4 bases and J by 5 bases, with 13 bases of the junction left unmatched. Germline V gives CDR1 SGHDN, CDR2 FVKESK. The CDR3 region is CASSLRLTGGLRETQYF. The CDR3, as DNA: TGTGCCAGCAGCCTGCGATTGACAGGGGGCCTCAGGGAGACCCAGTACTTC.